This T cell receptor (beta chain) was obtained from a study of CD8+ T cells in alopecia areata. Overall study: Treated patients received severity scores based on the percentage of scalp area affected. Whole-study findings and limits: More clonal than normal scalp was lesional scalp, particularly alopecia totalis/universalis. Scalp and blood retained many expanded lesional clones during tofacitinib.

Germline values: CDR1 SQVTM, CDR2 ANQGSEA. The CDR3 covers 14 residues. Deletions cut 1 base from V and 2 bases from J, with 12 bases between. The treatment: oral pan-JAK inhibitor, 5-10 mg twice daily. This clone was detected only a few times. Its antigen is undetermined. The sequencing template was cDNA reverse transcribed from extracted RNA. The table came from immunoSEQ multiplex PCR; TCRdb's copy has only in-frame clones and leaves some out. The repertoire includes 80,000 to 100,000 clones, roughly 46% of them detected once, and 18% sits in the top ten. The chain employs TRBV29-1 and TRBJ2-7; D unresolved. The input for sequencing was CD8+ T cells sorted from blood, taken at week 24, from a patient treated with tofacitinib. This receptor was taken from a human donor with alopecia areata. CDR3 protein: CSVEAGISTYEQYF. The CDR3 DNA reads TGCAGCGTTGAAGCCGGTATAAGCACCTACGAGCAGTACTTC.